This T cell receptor beta chain was obtained from a study of shared clonotypes between healthy human individuals. CDR1 KGHSH and CDR2 LQKENI come from the germline V gene. The CDR3 runs 14 residues. After removal of 6 bases from V and 3 bases from J, the junction contained 5 bases not matched to a gene. The study's findings and limits: It was observed that about 5% of naive CD4 clonotypes were shared across a handful of donors.

Details on this clone: Its antigen is still unknown.

The method was immunoSEQ multiplex PCR; TCRdb's version includes in-frame clones alone and lacks a portion of them. This sample yields about 380,000 clones, of which roughly 96% are seen a single time; 0.32% belongs to the top ten. Sequencing used memory CD8+ T cells sorted from blood. The subset is: CD45RO+ cells pooled with CCR7-negative TemRA cells. The chain is built from TRBV18 and TRBJ2-1; 7 positions match TRBD1. This sequence originates from a man in his thirties or forties in good health. As DNA, the CDR3 is TGTGCCAGCTCGCGCGACAGGGTCTACAATGAGCAGTTCTTC. Amino acid sequence: CASSRDRVYNEQFF.